This passage covers 27 T cell receptor beta chains from one sample sequenced in a study of PD-L1 blockade in urothelial cancer. Produced via immunoSEQ multiplex PCR; TCRdb's table is partial and in-frame only. The data contain fewer than 80,000 clones, 81% of them singletons. The time point was: pretreatment peripheral blood. This specimen was PBMCs, taken around atezolizumab (anti-PD-L1) treatment. The receptors shown here come from a man aged 65 to 79 with urothelial cancer.

The V and J genes are TRBV6-5 and TRBJ2-7; 7 bases agree with TRBD2. V lost 6 bases, J lost 2 bases, and 7 bases stayed unmatched. The CDR3 is 14 residues long. Germline CDR1 reads MNHEY; CDR2 reads SVGAGI. This chain's CDR3 is CASRAREVPYEQYF. The CDR3 coding sequence is TGTGCCAGCAGAGCCCGGGAGGTCCCCTACGAGCAGTACTTC.

V usage is TRBV11-3 and J usage is TRBJ2-1; TRBD2 agrees at 14 bases. CDR3 length: 15 amino acids. Germline loops: CDR1 SGHNT, CDR2 YENEEA. V lost 5 bases and J lost 8; bases outside the gene matches: 5. The CDR3 DNA reads as TGTGCCAGCAGCGGGGGACTAGCGGGAGTCTATGAGCAGTTCTTC. It translates to CASSGGLAGVYEQFF.

The rearrangement uses TRBV6-6 and TRBJ1-3; 7 nucleotides match TRBD1. Per the germline V gene, CDR1 is MNHNY and CDR2 is SVGAGI (reference sequence). This CDR3 is built from 14 residues. After removal of 6 bases from V and 2 bases from J, the junction contained 4 bases not matched to a gene. CDR3 amino acids: CASSLDRAGNTIYF. DNA for the CDR3: TGTGCCAGCAGCCTCGACAGGGCTGGAAACACCATATATTTT.

This clone was picked up one time. The genes are TRBV30 and TRBJ2-6; D is unclear. V lost 5 bases and J 0 bases, leaving 14 bases between the germline ends. This CDR3 region has 16 residues. Germline V gene lookup returns CDR1 GTSNPN and CDR2 SVGIG (reference sequence). The CDR3 DNA reads as TGTGCCTGGGGCTTGGAGTTTTTCTCTGGGGCCAACGTCCTGACTTTC. Translated: CAWGLEFFSGANVLTF. Supplemented by reference TRBV30 and TRBJ2-6, the full variable domain reads SQTIHQWPATLVQPVGSPLSLECTVEGTSNPNLYWYRQAAGRGLQLLFYSVGIGQISSEVPQNLSASRPQDRQFILSSKKLLLSDSGFYLCAWGLEFFSGANVLTFGAGSRLTVL.

The count of this clone is one. This chain joins TRBV5-6 and TRBJ2-3; tentatively, D is TRBD1 (6 bases). The CDR3 extends over 15 amino acids. CDR1 SGHDT and CDR2 YYEEEE come from the germline V gene. V was shortened by 0 bases and J by 4 bases, with 12 bases between the two germline ends. DNA for the CDR3: TGTGCCAGCAGCTTGGACAGGGTTGTCCCAGATACGCAGTATTTT. Protein sequence: CASSLDRVVPDTQYF. The full variable domain, rest sourced from reference TRBV5-6 and TRBJ2-3, is DAGVTQSPTHLIKTRGQQVTLRCSPKSGHDTVSWYQQALGQGPQFIFQYYEEEERQRGNFPDRFSGHQFPNYSSELNVNALLLGDSALYLCASSLDRVVPDTQYFGPGTRLTVL.

J is TRBJ2-7 and V is TRBV5-1; possible D gene TRBD2, 5 bases. CDR3 length: 14 residues. Germline-derived CDR1 and CDR2 are SGHRS and YFSETQ. Trimming took off 4 bases at V and 3 bases at J, with 14 bases between the two ends. The CDR3 region is CASSREGSDYEQYF. The CDR3 coding sequence is TGCGCCAGCAGCCGGGAAGGGAGTGACTACGAGCAGTACTTC. The full variable domain, rest sourced from reference TRBV5-1 and TRBJ2-7, is KAGVTQTPRYLIKTRGQQVTLSCSPISGHRSVSWYQQTPGQGLQFLFEYFSETQRNKGNFPGRFSGRQFSNSRSEMNVSTLELGDSALYLCASSREGSDYEQYFGPGTRLTVT.

The rearrangement links TRBV11-2 to TRBJ2-1; 12 bases agree with TRBD2. Germline V lookup: CDR1 SGHAT, CDR2 FQNNGV. V was pared by 4 bases and J by 2 bases, with 9 bases of the junction left unmatched. The CDR3 runs to 18 residues. The CDR3 DNA reads as TGTGCCAGCAGCTCCCTCCGTACTAGCGGGAGGACCTACAATGAGCAGTTCTTC. Translating gives CASSSLRTSGRTYNEQFF.

J is TRBJ1-2 and V is TRBV6-5; D is undetermined. Germline V gene data show CDR1 as MNHEY and CDR2 as SVGAGI. This CDR3 has 13 residues. V lost 6 bases and J 4 bases, leaving 12 bases between the germline ends. CDR3 amino acids: CASRALSPYGYTF. In DNA, the CDR3 is TGTGCCAGCAGGGCACTATCCCCCTATGGCTACACCTTC.

The chain is built from TRBV30 and TRBJ2-3; TRBD2 matches 10 bases. This CDR3 contains 15 residues. V lost 0 bases, J lost 4 bases, and 4 bases stayed unmatched. Germline loops: CDR1 GTSNPN, CDR2 SVGIG (reference sequence). The CDR3 is CAWSVTSGNADTQYF. In DNA form, the CDR3 reads TGTGCCTGGAGTGTCACTAGCGGGAACGCAGATACGCAGTATTTT.

The CDR3 loop reads CASSLGGFSYNEQFF. For the CDR3, the DNA is TGTGCCAGCAGCTTAGGAGGATTCTCCTACAATGAGCAGTTCTTC. V gene TRBV7-9 combines with J gene TRBJ2-1; D gene uncertain. The CDR3 runs 15 residues. V was cut by 1 base and J by 0 bases, with 7 bases left in between. Germline loops: CDR1 SEHNR, CDR2 FQNEAQ (reference sequence).

The J gene is TRBJ2-1, the V gene TRBV2; no clear D gene. V was pared by 7 bases and J by 4 bases, with 8 bases between. The CDR3 runs 12 residues. CDR1 is SNHLY and CDR2 is FYNNEI in the germline V gene. The chain's CDR3 is CASIRRYNEQFF. In DNA form, the CDR3 reads TGTGCCAGCATACGGAGATACAATGAGCAGTTCTTC.

V and J are TRBV7-2 and TRBJ2-4, with D perhaps TRBD2 (6 bases). CDR3 length: 14 residues. Germline values: CDR1 SGHTA, CDR2 FQGNSA. Trimming shortened V by 5 bases and J by 7 bases, and 15 bases separated the two germline ends. The DNA of the CDR3 is TGTGCCAGCAGCACTCGACTAGAGGAGAACATTCAGTACTTC. Translation: CASSTRLEENIQYF.

CDR3 coding DNA: TGTGCCAGCAGCTTACTAGGCCGGAGTTATGAGCAGTTCTTC. Its protein is CASSLLGRSYEQFF. The chain carries TRBV7-3 and TRBJ2-1, with D unclear. V lost 2 bases and J lost 8, with 13 bases in between. This CDR3 is built from 14 residues. Germline CDR1 is SGHTA and CDR2 is FQGTGA.

This clone was counted only a few times. The V and J genes are TRBV9 and TRBJ1-2; no clear D gene. Trimming stripped 7 bases from V and 7 bases from J, with 11 bases between. The CDR3 extends over 11 amino acids. Germline assignment: CDR1 SGDLS and CDR2 YYNGEE. The CDR3 is CASWGGSGYTF. The CDR3 coding sequence is TGTGCCAGCTGGGGAGGTAGTGGCTACACCTTC.

The chain joins TRBV5-1 to TRBJ2-6; D might be TRBD1 (5 bases). This CDR3 spans 17 amino acids. From germline, CDR1 is SGHRS and CDR2 YFSETQ. V was trimmed by 2 bases and J by 0 bases, leaving 12 bases between them. Here the CDR3 DNA reads TGCGCCAGCAGCTTTAGGATTCAGGGCTCTGGGGCCAACGTCCTGACTTTC. Protein product: CASSFRIQGSGANVLTF.

This clone was seen a single time. The chain is built from TRBV18 and TRBJ1-3, with 8 positions matching TRBD1. In germline, CDR1 is KGHSH, CDR2 LQKENI. V was clipped by 5 bases and J by 4 bases; unmatched bases: 7. The CDR3 contains 15 residues. The CDR3 DNA reads as TGTGCCAGCTCATCCGCGGACAGGGACGGAAACACCATATATTTT. Its translation is CASSSADRDGNTIYF.

The CDR3 sequence is CASSSVYAGGTEAFF. The CDR3 coding sequence is TGTGCCAGCAGCTCAGTTTACGCGGGTGGCACTGAAGCTTTCTTT. This chain connects TRBV9 to TRBJ1-1, with D unclear. Trimming left V 4 bases short and J 4 bases short, with 17 bases between. Germline V CDR1 and CDR2: SGDLS, YYNGEE. The CDR3 extends over 15 amino acids.

This clone was detected only a few times. V gene TRBV11-2 combines with J gene TRBJ2-7, with 7 bases matching TRBD2. Germline V gene sequence: CDR1 SGHAT, CDR2 FQNNGV. The CDR3 loop spans 15 amino acids. After removal of 0 bases from V and 5 bases from J, the junction contained 7 bases not matched to a gene. The CDR3: CASSLERREFDEQYF. CDR3 bases: TGTGCCAGCAGCTTAGAAAGGCGGGAGTTCGACGAGCAGTACTTC.

The chain has TRBV5-1 and TRBJ2-1; the D gene is possibly TRBD1 (6 bases). CDR3 size: 18 residues. CDR1 is SGHRS and CDR2 is YFSETQ in the germline V gene. V gave up 4 bases and J gave up 5 bases, with 25 bases separating them. The CDR3 protein is CASSRPTISRDTDNEQFF. The DNA for the CDR3 is TGCGCCAGCAGCAGACCCACTATCTCCCGGGACACAGACAATGAGCAGTTCTTC.

The V call is TRBV5-1, the J call TRBJ1-4; 7 bases map to TRBD1. Per the germline V gene, CDR1 is SGHRS and CDR2 is YFSETQ. J gave up 8 bases and V 4 bases, and 14 bases lay outside the gene matches. This CDR3 has 16 residues. CDR3 in amino acids: CASSLVGTDIYEKLFF. CDR3 DNA sequence: TGCGCCAGCAGCCTTGTTGGGACAGATATCTACGAAAAACTGTTTTTT.

This chain connects TRBV5-5 to TRBJ2-7, with D unclear. Germline CDR1 is SGHKS and CDR2 is YYEKEE (reference sequence). Trimming cost V 0 bases and J 3 bases, with 10 bases left between them. CDR3 length equals 14 residues. CDR3 DNA: TGTGCCAGCAGCTTGGCCAGGCCTCACTACGAGCAGTACTTC. This codes for CASSLARPHYEQYF.

The rearrangement joins TRBV5-1 to TRBJ1-1; D is perhaps TRBD1 (5 bases). Trimming removed 5 bases at V and 1 base at J, with 18 bases between. The CDR3 sequence is 16 residues long. Germline V CDR1 and CDR2: SGHRS, YFSETQ. DNA of the CDR3: TGCGCCAGCAGTAGGAAAAGGGGTCAGGCGAACACTGAAGCTTTCTTT. Translation gives CASSRKRGQANTEAFF.

The rearrangement links TRBV19 to TRBJ2-2; D is perhaps TRBD2 (6 bases). CDR1 is LNHDA and CDR2 is SQIVND in the germline V gene (reference sequence). Trimming pared 6 bases from V and 7 bases from J, leaving 12 bases between. This CDR3 region has 13 residues. CDR3 sequence: CASSGSRIGELFF. As DNA, the CDR3 is TGTGCCAGTAGCGGGAGCAGGATCGGGGAGCTGTTTTTT.

This clone was counted a few times. This chain joins TRBV6-5 and TRBJ1-5; the D gene is possibly TRBD1 (6 bases). Trimming cost V 4 bases and J 3 bases, with 10 bases left between them. The germline V gene has CDR1 MNHEY and CDR2 SVGAGI. This CDR3 region has 14 residues. CDR3 amino acids: CASSFDRTNQPQHF. The CDR3 DNA reads as TGTGCCAGCAGTTTCGACAGGACCAATCAGCCCCAGCATTTT.

This clone was observed a few times. The gene calls are TRBV5-1 and TRBJ2-2; 8 bases agree with TRBD2. Germline CDR1 reads SGHRS; CDR2 reads YFSETQ. There are 17 residues in the CDR3. With V trimmed by 3 bases and J by 5 bases, 12 bases remained unmatched. The CDR3 region is CASSSGPAGVVTGELFF. The CDR3 region has the DNA TGCGCCAGCAGCTCTGGCCCAGCGGGAGTAGTTACCGGGGAGCTGTTTTTT.

This clone has a handful of counts. The chain uses TRBV6-6 and TRBJ1-1; 7 bases fit TRBD1. The trim removed 6 bases at V and 0 bases at J, leaving 4 bases unmatched. The CDR3 is made up of 14 amino acids. Germline V gene lookup returns CDR1 MNHNY and CDR2 SVGAGI (reference sequence). CDR3: CASRTGQMNTEAFF. The CDR3 DNA follows: TGTGCCAGCAGAACGGGACAGATGAACACTGAAGCTTTCTTT.

The chain joins TRBV27 to TRBJ2-3; D is undetermined. Trimming took off 4 bases at V and 2 bases at J, with 19 bases between the two ends. The CDR3 contains 17 residues. Germline V lookup: CDR1 MNHEY, CDR2 SMNVEV (reference sequence). The CDR3 here is CASSSLSPSGHTDTQYF. The CDR3, as DNA: TGTGCCAGCAGTTCCCTTTCGCCTTCTGGGCACACAGATACGCAGTATTTT.